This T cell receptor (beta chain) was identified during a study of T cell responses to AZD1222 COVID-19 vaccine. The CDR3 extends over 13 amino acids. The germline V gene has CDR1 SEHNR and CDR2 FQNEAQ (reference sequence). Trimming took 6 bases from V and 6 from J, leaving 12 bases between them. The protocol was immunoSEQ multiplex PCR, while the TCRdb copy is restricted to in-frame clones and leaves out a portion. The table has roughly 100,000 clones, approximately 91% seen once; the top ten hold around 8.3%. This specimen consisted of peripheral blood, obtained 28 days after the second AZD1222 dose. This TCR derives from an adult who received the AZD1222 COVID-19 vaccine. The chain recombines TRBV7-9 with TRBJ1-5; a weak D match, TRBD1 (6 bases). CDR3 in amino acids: CASSWEGGQPQHF. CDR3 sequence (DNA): TGTGCCAGCAGTTGGGAAGGGGGTCAGCCCCAGCATTTT.